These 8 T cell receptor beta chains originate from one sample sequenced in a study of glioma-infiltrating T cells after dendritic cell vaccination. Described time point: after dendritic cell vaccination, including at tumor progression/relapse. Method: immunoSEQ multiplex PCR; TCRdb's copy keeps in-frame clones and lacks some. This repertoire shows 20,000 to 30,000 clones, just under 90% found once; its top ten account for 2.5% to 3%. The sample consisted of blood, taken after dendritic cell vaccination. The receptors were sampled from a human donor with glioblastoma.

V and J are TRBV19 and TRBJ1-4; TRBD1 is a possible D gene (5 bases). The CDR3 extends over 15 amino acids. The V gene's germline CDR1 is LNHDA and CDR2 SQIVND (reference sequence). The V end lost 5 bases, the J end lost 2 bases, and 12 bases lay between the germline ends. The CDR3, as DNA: TGTGCCAGTAGTGACCAGGGTCGGACTAATGAAAAACTGTTTTTT. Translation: CASSDQGRTNEKLFF. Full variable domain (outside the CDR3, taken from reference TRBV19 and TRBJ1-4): DGGITQSPKYLFRKEGQNVTLSCEQNLNHDAMYWYRQDPGQGLRLIYYSQIVNDFQKGDIAEGYSVSREKKESFPLTVTSAQKNPTAFYLCASSDQGRTNEKLFFGSGTQLSVL.

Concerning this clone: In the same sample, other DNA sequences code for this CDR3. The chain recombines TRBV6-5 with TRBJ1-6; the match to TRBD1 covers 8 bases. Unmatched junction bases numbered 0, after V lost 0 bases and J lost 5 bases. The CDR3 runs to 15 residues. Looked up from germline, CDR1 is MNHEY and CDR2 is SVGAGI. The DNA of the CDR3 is TGTGCCAGCAGTTACTCGGACAGGGATAATTCACCCCTCCACTTT. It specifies CASSYSDRDNSPLHF.

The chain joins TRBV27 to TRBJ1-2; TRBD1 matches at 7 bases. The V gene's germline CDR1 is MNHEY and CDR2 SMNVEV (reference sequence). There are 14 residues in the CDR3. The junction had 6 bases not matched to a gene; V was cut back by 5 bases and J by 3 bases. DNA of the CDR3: TGTGCCAGCAGTCGACAGGGAGTAGACTATGGCTACACCTTC. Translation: CASSRQGVDYGYTF.

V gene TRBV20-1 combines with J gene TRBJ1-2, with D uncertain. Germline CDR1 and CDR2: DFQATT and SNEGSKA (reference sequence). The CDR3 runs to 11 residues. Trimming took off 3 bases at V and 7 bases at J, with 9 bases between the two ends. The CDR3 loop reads CSASPRGGYTF. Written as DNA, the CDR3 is TGCAGTGCTAGCCCACGGGGTGGCTACACCTTC.

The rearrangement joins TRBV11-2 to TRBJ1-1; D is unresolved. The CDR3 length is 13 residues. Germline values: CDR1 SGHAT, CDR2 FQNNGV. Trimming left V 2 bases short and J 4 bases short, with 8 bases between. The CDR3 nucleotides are TGTGCCAGCAGCTTACTCCAGGTCACTGAAGCTTTCTTT. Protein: CASSLLQVTEAFF.

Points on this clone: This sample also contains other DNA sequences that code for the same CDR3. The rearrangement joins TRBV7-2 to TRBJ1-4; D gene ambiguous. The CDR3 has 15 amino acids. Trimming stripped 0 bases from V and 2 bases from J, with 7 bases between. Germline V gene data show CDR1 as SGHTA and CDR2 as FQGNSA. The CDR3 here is CASSLAGTTNEKLFF. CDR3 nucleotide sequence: TGTGCCAGCAGCTTAGCGGGCACCACTAATGAAAAACTGTTTTTT.

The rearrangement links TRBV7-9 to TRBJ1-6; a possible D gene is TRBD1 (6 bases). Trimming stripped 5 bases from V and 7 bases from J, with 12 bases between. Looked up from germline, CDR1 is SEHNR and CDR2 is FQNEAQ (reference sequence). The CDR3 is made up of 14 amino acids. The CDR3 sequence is CASSPGQNNSPLHF. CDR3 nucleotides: TGTGCCAGCAGCCCCGGACAGAACAATTCACCCCTCCACTTT.

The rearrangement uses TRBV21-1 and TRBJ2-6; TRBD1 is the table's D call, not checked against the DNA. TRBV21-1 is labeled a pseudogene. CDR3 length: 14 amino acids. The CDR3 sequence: CASSSQSGANVLTF. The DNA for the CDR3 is TGTGCCAGCAGCTCACAGTCTGGGGCCAACGTCCTGACTTTC.